A selection of T cell receptor beta chains follows, all from one sample in a study of regulatory T cells in long-lasting Graves disease. TCRdb ran MiXCR on the multiplex PCR reads and lists one entry per CDR3 protein. Altogether hundreds of thousands of distinct CDR3 sequences are present, approximately 29% being singletons, with the ten largest covering under 55%. Sequenced here: peripheral blood mononuclear cells (PBMCs), sampled when the disease was refractory, from a patient treated with antithyroid drugs. These receptors were taken from a female donor with Graves disease. Both conserved end residues are part of each CDR3. Each record gives: CDR3 length, V gene, CDR3 protein.

length: 16
V: TRBV24-1
CDR3: CATNPSRQGFNRPQHF

length: 16
V: TRBV24-1
CDR3: CATSGTVERGAYEQYF

length: 14
V: TRBV6-1
CDR3: CASSPGGLDYGYTF

length: 14
V: TRBV6-1
CDR3: CASSRGTANEKLFF

length: 17
V: TRBV14
CDR3: CASSRYKAGIGQETQYF

length: 14
V: TRBV27
CDR3: CASSTGAGNQPQHF

length: 18
V: TRBV27
CDR3: CASSLFGRGHPLSYEQYF

length: 13
V: TRBV5-1
CDR3: CASSEDTNQPQHF

length: 13
V: TRBV19
CDR3: CASTDRGNQPQHF

length: 20
V: TRBV7-2
CDR3: CASSLLHGLAGGPGANVLTF

length: 14
V: TRBV27
CDR3: CASSLRDRNSPLHF

length: 16
V: TRBV28
CDR3: CASSPSGQGFHQPQHF

length: 15
V: TRBV19
CDR3: CASSIGTSGKDEQYF

length: 16
V: TRBV5-8
CDR3: CASSGRYGTANTEAFF

length: 16
V: TRBV5-1
CDR3: CASSKARDLKPTEQYF

length: 15
V: TRBV19
CDR3: CASPNAGLSGNTIYF

length: 12
V: TRBV20-1
CDR3: CSAGRVNTEAFF

length: 13
V: TRBV3-1
CDR3: CASSQAEGTGYTF

length: 17
V: TRBV12-3/TRBV12-4
CDR3: CASSLGGRGLEGETQYF

length: 15
V: TRBV6-5
CDR3: CTSSYSVSYNSPLHF

length: 16
V: TRBV5-1
CDR3: CASSLGTGGLNTEAFF

length: 15
V: TRBV2
CDR3: CASSESSLNTGELFF

length: 15
V: TRBV9
CDR3: CASSAHRGPNEKLFF

length: 14
V: TRBV11-2
CDR3: CASSPRVGVETQYF

length: 13
V: TRBV10-3
CDR3: CAINSRENTEAFF

length: 17
V: TRBV6-1
CDR3: CASSDPFRQDLTDTQYF

length: 14
V: TRBV12-3/TRBV12-4
CDR3: CASRSDSGREKLFF

length: 11
V: TRBV29-1
CDR3: CSVQDNYGYTF

length: 15
V: TRBV5-1
CDR3: CANRPGTGVDQPQHF

length: 15
V: TRBV28
CDR3: CASRRFTQGGPEAFF

length: 13
V: TRBV6-2/TRBV6-3
CDR3: CASTRGAGNTIYF

length: 12
V: TRBV30
CDR3: CATDRDRNGYTF

length: 16
V: TRBV19
CDR3: CASSMDQMRSNQPQHF